This T cell receptor (beta chain) appears in the sequencing data of a study of blood T cell repertoires in COVID-19 (TCRdb year 2020). With regard to the full study: Collaborator samples came from the United States, Italy and Spain and covered acute and convalescent phases of COVID-19. The material from the prospective study consisted of cDNA or gDNA derived from T cells, B-cell-depleted T cells, or PBMCs. Deeply sampled blood TCRbeta repertoires from subjects exposed to, actively infected with, or recovered from COVID-19 were included in the dataset. A freely available public database, intended as a resource for researchers studying the immune response to SARS-CoV-2, is where the repertoires were released. The samples were drawn from two sources: the first 160 participants of the ongoing ImmuneRACE study, and 1,000 to 1,500 subjects contributed by 6 global collaborators. A de-identified subject ID, COVID-19 status, age in years and sex were almost always included in the sample metadata. Where HLA class I and class II types were available, the types were taken from metadata supplied by the sample provider, not from assay-based typing. The investigation overall reported the following: The quantity of clinical and demographic metadata differed by source and by participant and was supplied without curation.

Another Seattle source contributed samples from volunteer blood donors who had recovered from COVID-19. Whole blood was collected in K2EDTA tubes by collaborating institutions according to the institutions' own protocols. For TCRbeta analysis, collaborators shipped samples as frozen whole blood, isolated PBMCs, or DNA extracted from either of those sample types. This clone was counted only a few times. Its antigen has not been determined. No base-level quality is on record; no much larger clone is a single base apart. A distance of 11 bases separates the germline ends of V and J, which lose 1 base and 10 bases respectively. There are 14 amino acids in the CDR3, from cysteine to phenylalanine inclusive. Left in the record is the CDR3 DNA by itself, 42 bases read in frame from the first base. CDR1 SGHAT and CDR2 FQNNGV were looked up in the germline V gene. TCRbeta CDR3 regions were amplified from genomic DNA by means of the immunoSEQ Assay, a bias-controlled multiplex PCR. The paper's data handling went like this. Nucleated cell counts per sample were estimated from amplification of reference gene primers within the assay. To quantify the absolute abundance of each unique TCRbeta CDR3 rearrangement, sequence reads were collapsed and filtered. For each sample, productive Simpson clonality was calculated by taking the square root of Simpson's diversity index across productive rearrangements. TCRdb took this table from immuneACCESS and kept in-frame rearrangements with V and J called. Such tables lack part of the clones; where checked against another copy, unresolved V genes explain under half of the gap, and the rest is unexplained. The V and J calls and clone size were taken over from that table, and D and trimming were inferred from the DNA. The sample table lists 150,000 to 200,000 clones, more than 75% of them with a count of one. More than 2% of the sample is in the top ten clones.

Here the chain combines TRBV11-2 and TRBJ1-6, with a weak D call of TRBD1 (6 bases match). The sequence came from a man aged 45-65 years who had recovered from COVID-19. The sequenced material came from peripheral blood. CDR3 loop: CASSLGQGNSPLHF. The nucleotide sequence reads TGTGCCAGCAGCTTAGGGCAGGGGAACTCACCCCTCCACTTT.